This TCR beta chain was identified in a study of regulatory T cells in long-lasting Graves disease. There are 13 residues in the CDR3. V was cut by 1 base and J by 0 bases, with 7 bases left in between. Germline-derived CDR1 and CDR2 are DFQATT and SNEGSKA (reference sequence). Building the TCR beta libraries relied on iRepertoire HTBI primers, and CDR3 regions underwent Arm-PCR. TCRdb re-analysed the multiplex PCR reads in MiXCR, keeping a single row per CDR3 protein. The repertoire includes 250,000 or so distinct CDR3 sequences, about 19% of them detected once, and more than 11% sits in the top ten. Time point denoted: newly diagnosed GD, antithyroid drugs for less than 3 months. From RNA extracted from PBMCs, the TCR library was made.

The J gene is TRBJ2-7, the V gene TRBV20-1, with no clear D. Sequencing used peripheral blood mononuclear cells (PBMCs), obtained at new diagnosis, from a patient treated with antithyroid drugs. The sequence derives from a female donor with Graves disease. The CDR3: CSARVQNSYEQYF. In nucleotides, the CDR3 is TGCAGTGCTAGAGTACAAAACTCCTACGAGCAGTACTTC.